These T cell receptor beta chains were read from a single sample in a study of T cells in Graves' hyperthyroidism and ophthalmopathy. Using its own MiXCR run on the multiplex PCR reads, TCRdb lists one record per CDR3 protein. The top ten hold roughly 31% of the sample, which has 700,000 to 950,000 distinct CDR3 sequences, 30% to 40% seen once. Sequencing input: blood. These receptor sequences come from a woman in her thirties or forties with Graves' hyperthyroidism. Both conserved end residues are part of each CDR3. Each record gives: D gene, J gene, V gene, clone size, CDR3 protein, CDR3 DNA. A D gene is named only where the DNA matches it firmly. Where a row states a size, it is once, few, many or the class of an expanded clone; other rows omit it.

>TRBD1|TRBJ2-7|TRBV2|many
CASSGGQGVYEQYF
TGTGCCAGCAGTGGGGGACAGGGGGTCTACGAGCAGTACTTC
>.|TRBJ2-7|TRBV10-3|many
CAINLEGGQQYF
TGTGCCATCAATTTAGAGGGGGGCCAGCAGTACTTC
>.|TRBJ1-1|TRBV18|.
CASSHLGGYTEAFF
TGTGCCAGCTCTCATCTCGGGGGGTACACTGAAGCTTTCTTT
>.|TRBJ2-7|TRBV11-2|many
CASTLGAYEQYF
TGTGCCAGCACCTTGGGGGCCTACGAGCAGTACTTC
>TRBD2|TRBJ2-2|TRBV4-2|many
CASSQASGNTGELFF
TGTGCCAGCAGCCAAGCTAGCGGGAACACCGGGGAGCTGTTTTTT
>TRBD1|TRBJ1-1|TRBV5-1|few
CASSQPLQGKTEAFF
TGCGCCAGCAGCCAACCCTTACAGGGGAAAACTGAAGCTTTCTTT
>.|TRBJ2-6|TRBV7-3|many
CASSSGLGEGGVLTF
TGTGCCAGCAGCTCGGGGCTTGGGGAAGGGGGCGTCCTGACTTTC
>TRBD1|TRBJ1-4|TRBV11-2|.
CASSLWTGFNNEKLFF
TGTGCCAGCAGCTTATGGACAGGGTTTAATAATGAAAAACTGTTTTTT
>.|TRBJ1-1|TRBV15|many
CATSRGVMDAEAFF
TGTGCCACCAGCAGAGGGGTAATGGACGCTGAAGCTTTCTTT
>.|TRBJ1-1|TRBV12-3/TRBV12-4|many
CASSRDMANTEAFF
TGTGCCAGCAGCCGGGACATGGCGAACACTGAAGCTTTCTTT
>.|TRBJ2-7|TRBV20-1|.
CSARILQVHEQYF
TGCAGTGCTAGAATATTACAGGTCCACGAGCAGTACTTC
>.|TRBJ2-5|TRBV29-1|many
CSVDRGYQETQYF
TGCAGCGTTGATCGCGGGTACCAAGAGACCCAGTACTTC
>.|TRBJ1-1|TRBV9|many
CASSVEGAGNTEAFF
TGTGCCAGCAGCGTAGAAGGGGCTGGGAACACTGAAGCTTTCTTT
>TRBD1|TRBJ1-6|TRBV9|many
CASSVVGTGGSPLHF
TGTGCCAGCAGCGTAGTAGGGACAGGGGGTTCACCCCTCCACTTT
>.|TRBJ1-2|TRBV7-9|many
CASSSPGTHGYTF
TGTGCCAGCAGCTCCCCGGGGACTCATGGCTACACCTTC
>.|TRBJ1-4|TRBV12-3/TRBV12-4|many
CASSLGGSDEKLFF
TGTGCCAGCAGTTTGGGGGGGAGTGATGAAAAACTGTTTTTT
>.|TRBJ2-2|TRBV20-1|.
CSAADGNTGELFF
TGCAGTGCCGCGGACGGAAACACCGGGGAGCTGTTTTTT
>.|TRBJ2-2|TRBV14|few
CASSQQPLNTGELFF
TGTGCCAGCAGCCAACAACCCCTGAACACCGGGGAGCTGTTTTTT
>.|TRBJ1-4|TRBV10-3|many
CAISESYAGGEKLFF
TGTGCCATCAGTGAGTCGTACGCTGGGGGTGAAAAACTGTTTTTT
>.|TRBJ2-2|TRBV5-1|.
CASSPYQSGTGELFF
TGCGCCAGCAGTCCTTACCAGTCGGGCACCGGGGAGCTGTTTTTT
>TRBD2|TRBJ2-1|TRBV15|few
CATSRGRGGYNEQFF
TGTGCCACCAGCAGGGGACGGGGGGGCTACAATGAGCAGTTCTTC
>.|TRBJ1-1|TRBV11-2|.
CAGSLQGTEAFF
TGTGCCGGCAGCTTACAGGGCACTGAAGCTTTCTTT
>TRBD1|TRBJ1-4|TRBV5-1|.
CASSLVATGQDREKLFF
TGCGCCAGCAGCTTGGTTGCGACCGGACAGGACAGGGAAAAACTGTTTTTT
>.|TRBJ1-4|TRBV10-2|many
CASSDPTATNEKLFF
TGCGCCAGCAGTGATCCTACTGCAACTAATGAAAAACTGTTTTTT
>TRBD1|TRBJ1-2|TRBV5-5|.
CASSALTPGQGGRGYTF
TGTGCCAGCAGCGCGCTAACTCCGGGACAGGGTGGACGTGGCTACACCTTC
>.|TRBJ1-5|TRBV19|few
CASKFRDSNQPQHF
TGTGCCAGTAAATTTAGGGACAGCAATCAGCCCCAGCATTTT
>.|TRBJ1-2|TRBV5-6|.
CASSLGGGAFGCTF
TGTGCCAGCAGCTTGGGAGGGGGAGCTTTTGGCTGCACCTTC
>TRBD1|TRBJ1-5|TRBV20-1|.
CSLITGDTDQPQHF
TGCAGTCTAATAACAGGGGATACCGATCAGCCCCAGCATTTT
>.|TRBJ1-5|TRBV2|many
CASMRRMLNQPQHF
TGTGCCAGCATGAGACGGATGTTAAATCAGCCCCAGCATTTT
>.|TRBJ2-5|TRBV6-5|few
CASSWASRGTQYF
TGTGCCAGCAGTTGGGCATCGCGGGGGACCCAGTACTTC
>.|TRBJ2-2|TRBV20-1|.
CSARASGFGELFF
TGCAGTGCTAGAGCCTCAGGGTTCGGGGAGCTGTTTTTT
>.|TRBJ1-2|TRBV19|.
CASSPHGGDFRSYGYTF
TGTGCCAGTAGTCCCCACGGGGGCGATTTCCGTAGCTATGGCTACACCTTC
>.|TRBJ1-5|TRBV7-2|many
CASSLAGGSYQPQHF
TGTGCCAGCAGCTTGGCCGGGGGATCGTATCAGCCCCAGCATTTT
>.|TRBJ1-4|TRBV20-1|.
CSASLSSEKLFF
TGCAGTGCAAGTCTTTCTAGCGAAAAACTGTTTTTT
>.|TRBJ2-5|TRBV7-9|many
CASSPLETQETQYF
TGTGCCAGCAGCCCACTGGAAACCCAAGAGACCCAGTACTTC